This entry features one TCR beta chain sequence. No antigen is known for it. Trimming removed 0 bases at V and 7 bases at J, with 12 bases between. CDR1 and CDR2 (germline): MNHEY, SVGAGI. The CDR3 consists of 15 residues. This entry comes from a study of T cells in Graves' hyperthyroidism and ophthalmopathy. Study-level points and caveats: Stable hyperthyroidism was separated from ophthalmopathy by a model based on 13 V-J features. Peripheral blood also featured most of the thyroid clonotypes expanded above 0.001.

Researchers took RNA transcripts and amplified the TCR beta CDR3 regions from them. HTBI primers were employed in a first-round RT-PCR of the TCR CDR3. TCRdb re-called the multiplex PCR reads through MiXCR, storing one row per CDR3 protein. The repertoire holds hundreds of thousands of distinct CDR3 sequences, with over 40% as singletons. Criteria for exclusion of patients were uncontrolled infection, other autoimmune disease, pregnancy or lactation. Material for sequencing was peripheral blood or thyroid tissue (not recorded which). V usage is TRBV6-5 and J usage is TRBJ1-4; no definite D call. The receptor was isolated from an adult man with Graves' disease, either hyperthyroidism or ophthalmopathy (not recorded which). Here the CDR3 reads CASSYSTRRSEKLFF. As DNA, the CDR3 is TGTGCCAGCAGTTACTCGACAAGGAGGAGTGAAAAACTGTTTTTT.